The 11 T cell receptor beta chains below come from one sample, sequenced in a study of somatic mutations in cytotoxic T cells in rheumatoid arthritis. Profiling relied on immunoSEQ multiplex PCR, and the TCRdb table lists in-frame clones only, not all of them. This sample carries about 11,000 clones, 70% to 85% of them seen once, and the ten largest clones take about 9.1%. Sequenced sample: CD8+ T cells sorted from blood. The receptors derive from a woman aged 60 to 75 with rheumatoid arthritis.

This sequence joins TRBV12-5 and TRBJ2-1; 9 bases are a match to TRBD2. The CDR3 covers 17 residues. Germline V gene sequence: CDR1 LGHNT, CDR2 FRNRAP. V shed 3 bases, J shed 5 bases, and the junction held 11 bases outside the gene matches. The CDR3 loop is CASGFRTSEKGNNEQFF. The CDR3 nucleotides read TGTGCTAGTGGTTTTAGGACTAGCGAAAAGGGTAACAATGAGCAGTTCTTC.

The chain couples TRBV6-6 to TRBJ2-5, with 9 bases matching TRBD1. Matching the DNA end better, TRBJ2-7 makes the J call doubtful. The CDR3 spans 15 residues. Per the germline V gene, CDR1 is MNHNY and CDR2 is SVGAGI (reference sequence). The CDR3 coding sequence is TGTGCCAGCAGTTACCGGGACAGGGCCACTGTCGAGCAGTACTTC. Amino acids: CASSYRDRATVEQYF.

The chain is built from TRBV6-5 and TRBJ2-5; TRBD2 matches at 10 bases. The trim removed 7 bases at V and 4 bases at J, leaving 9 bases unmatched. The length of the CDR3 is 15 residues. Germline CDR1 MNHEY, CDR2 SVGAGI. The CDR3 region has the DNA TGTGCCAGCACCCAAGCGGGAGGGGAAGGAGAGACCCAGTACTTC. Its protein is CASTQAGGEGETQYF.

The rearrangement uses TRBV6-6 and TRBJ2-7, with TRBD1 matching 12 bases. From germline, CDR1 is MNHNY and CDR2 SVGAGI (reference sequence). Losses at the gene ends were 0 bases for V and 5 bases for J; bases not matched to a gene: 5. CDR3 size: 16 residues. CDR3 protein: CASSYSGGQGADEQYF. CDR3 nucleotides: TGTGCCAGCAGTTACTCCGGGGGACAGGGGGCGGACGAGCAGTACTTC.

The rearrangement joins TRBV7-2 to TRBJ2-1, with 7 bases aligning to TRBD2. The CDR3 is 15 amino acids. The germline V gene encodes CDR1 SGHTA and CDR2 FQGNSA. V dropped 3 bases and J dropped 8; count of bases not matched to a gene: 10. The CDR3 spells CASSFMASGRYEQFF. For the CDR3, the DNA is TGTGCCAGCAGCTTTATGGCTAGCGGACGTTATGAGCAGTTCTTC.

This rearrangement joins TRBV4-3 to TRBJ2-7; 7 bases line up with TRBD2. J was trimmed by 7 bases and V by 1 base; bases with no gene match: 7. The CDR3 has 14 amino acids. The germline V gene has CDR1 LGHNA and CDR2 YSLEER. CDR3 nucleotide sequence: TGCGCCAGCAGCCAAGTGGGGGGGTATGAGGAGCAGTACTTC. Protein: CASSQVGGYEEQYF.

The chain joins TRBV14 to TRBJ2-5, with TRBD2 as a possible D gene (5 bases). The CDR3 is 15 amino acids. V lost 0 bases, J lost 4 bases, and 12 bases lay in between. Germline V gene sequence: CDR1 SGHDN, CDR2 FVKESK. The CDR3 region is CASSQDPREGETQYF. The CDR3 nucleotides read TGTGCCAGCAGCCAAGATCCGAGAGAGGGAGAGACCCAGTACTTC.

The CDR3 DNA follows: TGTGCCACCAGCAAGGGGCGGATTAATCAGCCCCAGCATTTT. It translates to CATSKGRINQPQHF. This chain links TRBV15 with TRBJ1-5, with D tentatively TRBD1 (5 bases). The CDR3 has 14 residues. The V and J ends lost 4 bases and 4 bases respectively, with 11 bases between them. Germline V CDR1 and CDR2: LNHNV, YYDKDF (reference sequence).

This chain joins TRBV16 and TRBJ1-6; perhaps TRBD1 as D (5 bases). Deletions cut 5 bases from V and 6 bases from J, with 17 bases between. Looked up from germline, CDR1 is KGHSY and CDR2 is FQNENV. CDR3 size: 16 residues. The CDR3 loop is CASSDFGQGFNSPLHF. In DNA, the CDR3 is TGTGCCAGCAGCGACTTCGGGCAGGGCTTTAATTCACCCCTCCACTTT.

The genes are TRBV12-5 and TRBJ2-7, with D uncertain. Looked up from germline, CDR1 is LGHNT and CDR2 is FRNRAP. The CDR3 sequence is 13 residues long. Trimming removed 0 bases at V and 5 bases at J, with 8 bases between. CDR3 protein: CASGLVSVNEQYF. The CDR3 DNA follows: TGTGCTAGTGGTTTGGTATCGGTTAACGAGCAGTACTTC. The full variable domain, with the rest looked up from reference TRBV12-5 and TRBJ2-7, is DARVTQTPRHKVTEMGQEVTMRCQPILGHNTVFWYRQTMMQGLELLAYFRNRAPLDDSGMPKDRFSAEMPDATLATLKIQPSEPRDSAVYFCASGLVSVNEQYFGPGTRLTVT.

The chain carries TRBV11-1 and TRBJ1-2; D possibly corresponds to TRBD1 (6 bases). Germline lookup yields CDR1 SGHAT and CDR2 FQDESV (reference sequence). This CDR3 spans 12 amino acids. Trimming pared 4 bases from V and 6 bases from J, leaving 9 bases between. The CDR3 is CASSSGDDGYTF. The CDR3 DNA reads as TGTGCCAGCAGCTCAGGGGATGATGGCTACACCTTC.